The rows below give T cell receptor beta chains drawn from one sample of a study of CD4 T cells in relation to SARS-CoV-2 and coronaviruses. Assay: immunoSEQ multiplex PCR; the TCRdb copy retains only in-frame clones and omits some. The sample holds roughly 45,000 clones, over 75% seen once. Their recognized antigens are unknown. What was sequenced was naive CD4+ T cells from PBMCs, cultured in vitro. The receptors derive from an adult with COVID-19. Each CDR3 is given with its conserved first and last residue. Fields, in order: clone size, D gene, J gene, V gene, CDR3 DNA, CDR3 protein. D genes are given only for firm matches. A row's size may be missing; if present it is once, few, many or a size class.

- | - | TRBJ1-1 | TRBV25-1 | TGTGCCAGCAGTCGAATGGAGGATTTCGCTGAAGCTTTCTTT | CASSRMEDFAEAFF
- | - | TRBJ2-2 | TRBV27 | TGTGCCAGCAGTCTGGGACTTACCAACACCGGGGAGCTGTTTTTT | CASSLGLTNTGELFF
- | TRBD2 | TRBJ2-1 | TRBV7-2 | TGTGCCAGCAGCTCTGGGACTAGCGGGGGCCCACCGTTCTTC | CASSSGTSGGPPFF
few | TRBD1 | TRBJ2-7 | TRBV28 | TGTGCCAGCAGTCTTATAGGGGGCCGATACGAGCAGTACTTC | CASSLIGGRYEQYF
- | TRBD2 | TRBJ2-3 | TRBV2 | TGTGCCAGCAGCCCTAGGACTAGCGGGAGGGATGATACGCAGTATTTT | CASSPRTSGRDDTQYF
- | - | TRBJ2-2 | TRBV28 | TGTGCCAGCAGCCCCGCCCCGACCGGGGAGCTGTTTTTT | CASSPAPTGELFF
once | TRBD2 | TRBJ2-1 | TRBV19 | TGTGCCAGTAGTAGACTAGCGGGAGTTGTGGGGAATGAGCAGTTCTTC | CASSRLAGVVGNEQFF
- | TRBD2 | TRBJ2-2 | TRBV7-2 | TGTGCCAGCAGCTCCCAGTCGGGACTAGCGGGAACCGCCGGGGAGCTGTTTTTT | CASSSQSGLAGTAGELFF
- | TRBD1 | TRBJ2-1 | TRBV6-2/TRBV6-3 | TGTGCCAGCAGCCTACAGGGGAGCTCCTACAATGAGCAGTTCTTC | CASSLQGSSYNEQFF
few | - | TRBJ1-1 | TRBV6-6 | TGTGCCAGCAGTGACGGAAGAGAAAACACTGAAGCTTTCTTT | CASSDGRENTEAFF
- | - | TRBJ2-1 | TRBV29-1 | TGCAGCGTTGGACTGTACGGGAGTAGTAATGAGCAGTTCTTC | CSVGLYGSSNEQFF
- | TRBD2 | TRBJ2-7 | TRBV7-2 | TGTGCCAGCAGTCGGGGACTAGCGGGTCCCAACGAGCAGTACTTC | CASSRGLAGPNEQYF
- | TRBD2 | TRBJ2-1 | TRBV3-1/TRBV3-2 | TGTGCCAGCAGCCGCGCGTTAGCGGGCCACAATGAGCAGTTCTTC | CASSRALAGHNEQFF
- | TRBD1 | TRBJ2-7 | TRBV11-1 | TGTGCCAGCACCCCGGGACAGGGGATTTTCAACGAGCAGTACTTC | CASTPGQGIFNEQYF
- | - | TRBJ1-1 | TRBV27 | TGTGCCAGCAGTTTCCAAAGGGGAAGTGGAACTGAAGCTTTCTTT | CASSFQRGSGTEAFF
- | TRBD1 | TRBJ2-2 | TRBV5-8 | TGTGCCAGCAGCTTGGAGGGACAGGGGGCCTCGAACACCGGGGAGCTGTTTTTT | CASSLEGQGASNTGELFF
- | - | TRBJ2-6 | TRBV5-1 | TGCGCCAGCAGCCCCCGGGGCAGTGACCGCTCTGGGGCCAACGTCCTGACTTTC | CASSPRGSDRSGANVLTF
- | TRBD1 | TRBJ1-2 | TRBV30 | TGTGCCTGGATTGGGACAGGGAATTTTCGAGGCTACACCTTC | CAWIGTGNFRGYTF
- | TRBD2 | TRBJ2-2 | TRBV4-1 | TGCGCCAGCAGCTACAAGGGATTAGCGGGAGGGCCAAACACCGGGGAGCTGTTTTTT | CASSYKGLAGGPNTGELFF
- | - | TRBJ1-1 | TRBV19 | TGTGCCAGTAGTATTCAGGGGTTGGCTGAAGCTTTCTTT | CASSIQGLAEAFF
once | - | TRBJ2-5 | TRBV15 | TGTGCCACCAGCAGAGATAACGACCAAGAGACCCAGTACTTC | CATSRDNDQETQYF
- | - | TRBJ1-2 | TRBV6-5 | TGTGCCAGCAGTAGGACAGCCGATAGGTATGGCTACACCTTC | CASSRTADRYGYTF
- | TRBD1 | TRBJ1-2 | TRBV7-8 | TGTGCCAGCAGCGCCCCCGGGACAGCCACTTATAATAACTATGGCTACACCTTC | CASSAPGTATYNNYGYTF
- | TRBD1 | TRBJ1-6 | TRBV5-5 | TGTGCCAGCAGCTCCACAGGGGGGGATTCACCCCTCCACTTT | CASSSTGGDSPLHF
- | TRBD1 | TRBJ1-4 | TRBV24-1 | TGTGCCACCAGTGACTCGGGACAGGGAAAGGGAAAACTGTTTTTT | CATSDSGQGKGKLFF
- | - | TRBJ2-7 | TRBV28 | TGTGCCAGCATGCACGGGGGAATTCCCGAGCAGTACTTC | CASMHGGIPEQYF
- | - | TRBJ2-1 | TRBV3-1/TRBV3-2 | TGTGCCAGCAGCCGTCGAGGGGGGCGCGATGAGCAGTTCTTC | CASSRRGGRDEQFF
- | - | TRBJ1-6 | TRBV7-2 | TGTGCCAGCAGCTTAGCGGGGACACGGAATTCACCCCTCCACTTT | CASSLAGTRNSPLHF
- | - | TRBJ2-7 | TRBV15 | TGTGCCACCAGCAGAGATTATGGGAGTACTTACGAGCAGTACTTC | CATSRDYGSTYEQYF
- | - | TRBJ2-2 | TRBV13 | TGTGCCACCACTGAGGCCGCCGCGAACACCGGGGAGCTGTTTTTT | CATTEAAANTGELFF
- | - | TRBJ2-7 | TRBV6-6 | TGTGCCAGCAGAGGGTTGGGGGGAGAAAACGAGCAGTACTTC | CASRGLGGENEQYF
few | - | TRBJ2-7 | TRBV6-5 | TGTGCCAGCAGCAGGGTGTTCGGGTACGAGCAGTACTTC | CASSRVFGYEQYF
- | - | TRBJ1-2 | TRBV18 | TGTGCCAGCTCACCCGGGGTAGAAGGCTACACCTTC | CASSPGVEGYTF
once | TRBD2 | TRBJ2-5 | TRBV2 | TGTGCCAGCAGTGTTTTAGGACTAGCGGGAGAGACCCAGTACTTC | CASSVLGLAGETQYF
- | TRBD2 | TRBJ2-1 | TRBV4-2 | TGTGCCAGCAGGACCGGGACTAGCTCCTACAATGAGCAGTTCTTC | CASRTGTSSYNEQFF
- | TRBD2 | TRBJ2-1 | TRBV24-1 | TGTGCCACCAGTGATCCACTAGCGGGAGGGCCTTTGGAGCCAGTGCAGTTCTTC | CATSDPLAGGPLEPVQFF
- | TRBD2 | TRBJ2-3 | TRBV5-4 | TGTGCCAGCAGCTATGGGCCTGGCGGGAGATTAGATACGCAGTATTTT | CASSYGPGGRLDTQYF
- | TRBD2 | TRBJ2-7 | TRBV27 | TGTGCCAGCAGTTCCCCCCCGGGAGGAGGGAACCCCTACGAGCAGTACTTC | CASSSPPGGGNPYEQYF
once | - | TRBJ1-6 | TRBV3-1/TRBV3-2 | TGTGCCAGCAGCCAAGATGGACGGAATTCACCCCTCCACTTT | CASSQDGRNSPLHF
- | - | TRBJ2-7 | TRBV30 | TGTGCCTGGGCGAGGGTGGGCCACGAGCAGTACTTC | CAWARVGHEQYF
- | TRBD1 | TRBJ2-3 | TRBV3-1/TRBV3-2 | TGTGCCAGCAGCCCGACAGGGATTACAGATACGCAGTATTTT | CASSPTGITDTQYF
- | - | TRBJ1-1 | TRBV7-9 | TGTGCCAGCAGCTTACGCGGACTATCGAACACTGAAGCTTTCTTT | CASSLRGLSNTEAFF
- | TRBD2 | TRBJ2-5 | TRBV3-1/TRBV3-2 | TGTGCCAGCAGCCAATACGTTAGCGGGAGGTCGGAGAACCAAGAGACCCAGTACTTC | CASSQYVSGRSENQETQYF
- | TRBD2 | TRBJ2-7 | TRBV5-4 | TGTGCCAGCAGCCCGAACGGACTAGCGGGCTCCTACGAGCAGTACTTC | CASSPNGLAGSYEQYF
- | - | TRBJ2-7 | TRBV2 | TGTGCCAGCATCGCCCTTGGGCAAGTTTACGAGCAGTACTTC | CASIALGQVYEQYF
- | - | TRBJ2-5 | TRBV7-2 | TGTGCCAGCAGCTTAGTGGGGGTCTTCGGGACCCAGTACTTC | CASSLVGVFGTQYF
- | - | TRBJ1-1 | TRBV6-4 | TGTGCCAGCAGTGCCGACAGGATGAACACTGAAGCTTTCTTT | CASSADRMNTEAFF
- | - | TRBJ1-2 | TRBV27 | TGTGCCAGCAGTCCAACTTATGGGGTCGGCTACACCTTC | CASSPTYGVGYTF
- | - | TRBJ1-4 | TRBV2 | TGTGCCAGCAGTGAAGGACAGACTAATGAAAAACTGTTTTTT | CASSEGQTNEKLFF
- | TRBD1 | TRBJ1-2 | TRBV6-5 | TGTGCCAGCACTCCGGGACAGGGTCTGTCTGGCTACACCTTC | CASTPGQGLSGYTF
- | - | TRBJ1-6 | TRBV6-6 | TGTGCCAGCAGTTCCCCCGGGCCCAATTCACCCCTCCACTTT | CASSSPGPNSPLHF
- | TRBD2 | TRBJ2-7 | TRBV18 | TGTGCCAGCTCACCGGGACTAGCGGGAGCCTACGAGCAGTACTTC | CASSPGLAGAYEQYF
- | TRBD1 | TRBJ1-1 | TRBV6-6 | TGTGCCAGCAGTATGACAGGGATGAACACTGAAGCTTTCTTT | CASSMTGMNTEAFF
- | - | TRBJ1-5 | TRBV5-1 | TGCGCCAGCAGCTTGGGACTGGCCGCTGATGGACCCCAGCATTTT | CASSLGLAADGPQHF
- | TRBD2 | TRBJ2-1 | TRBV9 | TGTGCCAGCAGCGTAACTTCGGGCTGGACTAGCGGGAGTGACGAGCAGTTCTTC | CASSVTSGWTSGSDEQFF
- | - | TRBJ1-1 | TRBV24-1 | TGTGCCACCAGTGAAGACAGGAACACTGAAGCTTTCTTT | CATSEDRNTEAFF
- | - | TRBJ2-3 | TRBV5-1 | TGCGCCAGCAGCTTGGGGTCATCAGGGTCCACAGATACGCAGTATTTT | CASSLGSSGSTDTQYF
- | TRBD1 | TRBJ1-1 | TRBV18 | TGTGCCAGCTCATCGATAACCGGACAGGGGGCGCGGCGGGCTTTCTTT | CASSSITGQGARRAFF
- | TRBD1 | TRBJ1-2 | TRBV15 | TGTGCCACCAGCCCTAGGACAGGGGCTTGGGGCTACACCTTC | CATSPRTGAWGYTF